The source of this T cell receptor (beta chain) is a study of blood T cell repertoires in COVID-19. At the level of the study: The United States, Italy and Spain supplied acute and convalescent COVID-19 samples.

Original analysis: Amplification of reference gene primers provided the estimated nucleated cell counts. Measured with immunoSEQ multiplex PCR; TCRdb has only the in-frame clones, and not every one. V and J calls and clone size are copied from that table; D and trimming were computed from the DNA. In the table there are fewer than 150,000 clones, about four fifths of which are singletons. This clone was detected only once. At one end the junction does not follow the germline gene, possibly because of a read error. Other DNA variants within this sample encode the same CDR3. The CDR3 covers 14 residues. CDR1 and CDR2 from the germline V gene are MNHNS and SASEGT.

The TCR was taken from a human donor in a cohort sampled during active COVID-19. The V gene is TRBV6-1, the J gene TRBJ1-4; 8 bases line up with TRBD1. The specimen was peripheral blood. The chain's CDR3 is CASSEDRGREKLFF. The CDR3 nucleotides read TGTGCCAGCAGCGAAGACAGGGGTCGTGAAAAACTGTTTTTT.